The 15 T cell receptor beta chains given below trace back to one sample, sequenced in a study of T cell responses to AZD1222 COVID-19 vaccine. The data were produced by immunoSEQ multiplex PCR, yet TCRdb's version contains in-frame clones alone and is incomplete. The table lists about 270,000 clones, almost 95% of them singletons, with about 0.5% in the top ten. This specimen was peripheral blood, taken 28 days after the second AZD1222 dose. Every receptor here comes from an adult who received the AZD1222 COVID-19 vaccine.

The rearrangement links TRBV5-1 to TRBJ2-5; D is unresolved. Germline CDR1 SGHRS, CDR2 YFSETQ. V was shortened by 3 bases and J by 3 bases, with 3 bases between the two germline ends. The CDR3 contains 11 residues. CDR3 DNA: TGCGCCAGCAGCTACAAAGAGACCCAGTACTTC. Protein product: CASSYKETQYF.

This clone was seen just once. The V call is TRBV6-1, the J call TRBJ2-1, with 7 bases aligning to TRBD1. Germline V gene sequence: CDR1 MNHNS, CDR2 SASEGT. This CDR3 is 16 amino acids long. V lost 4 bases, J lost 9 bases, and 15 bases stayed unmatched. The CDR3 bases are TGTGCCAGCAGTGCCTGGGGACAGACCCTTTCGGGTGAGCAGTTCTTC. The encoded protein is CASSAWGQTLSGEQFF.

This clone was observed once. The chain carries TRBV4-1 and TRBJ2-7, with D perhaps TRBD1 or TRBD2 (5 bases each). This CDR3 has 14 amino acids. Germline loops: CDR1 MGHRA, CDR2 YSYEKL. The V and J ends lost 4 bases and 0 bases respectively, with 10 bases between them. CDR3 sequence: CASSPRDGSYEQYF. As DNA, the CDR3 is TGCGCCAGCAGCCCCCGGGACGGCTCCTACGAGCAGTACTTC.

This chain joins TRBV6-2 or TRBV6-3 and TRBJ2-1, with 12 bases that match TRBD1. Germline CDR1 MNHEY, CDR2 SVGEGT. The trim removed 0 bases at V and 4 bases at J, leaving 10 bases unmatched. The CDR3 is 19 amino acids. CDR3 DNA sequence: TGTGCCAGCAGTTACTCCCGGGACAGGGGGCTTAAGGGGTACAATGAGCAGTTCTTC. It translates to CASSYSRDRGLKGYNEQFF.

As DNA, the CDR3 is TGTGCCAGCAGCTATTTTGCTACTACGATCACAGATACGCAGTATTTT. It specifies CASSYFATTITDTQYF. This rearrangement joins TRBV7-8 to TRBJ2-3; D is ambiguous. Germline V gene sequence: CDR1 SGHVS, CDR2 FQNEAQ. The length of the CDR3 is 16 residues. The ends were cut back, 4 bases at V and 2 bases at J, with 16 bases in the middle.

This clone appeared once. This chain uses TRBV19 with TRBJ2-2, with 8 bases identical to TRBD2. In germline, CDR1 is LNHDA, CDR2 SQIVND (reference sequence). J gave up 6 bases and V 6 bases, and 9 bases lay outside the gene matches. The CDR3 extends over 15 amino acids. The CDR3 reads CASRPGLGAAGELFF. For the CDR3, the DNA is TGTGCCAGTAGGCCGGGACTAGGGGCCGCCGGGGAGCTGTTTTTT.

The V and J genes are TRBV24-1 and TRBJ1-6, with 8 nucleotides matching TRBD1. Germline lookup yields CDR1 KGHDR and CDR2 SFDVKD. Trimming removed 3 bases from V and 7 bases from J; junction bases left unmatched: 4. The CDR3 sequence is 15 residues long. This chain's CDR3 is CATSDGQGNNSPLHF. As DNA, the CDR3 is TGTGCCACCAGTGATGGACAGGGCAACAATTCACCCCTCCACTTT.

The count of this clone is one. CDR3 residues: CASSSGQVPHEQYF. For the CDR3, the DNA is TGTGCCAGCAGCTCTGGACAGGTCCCCCACGAGCAGTACTTC. V and J are TRBV5-4 and TRBJ2-7; 7 positions agree with TRBD1. The CDR3 is 14 amino acids. The V gene's germline CDR1 is SGHNT and CDR2 YYREEE (reference sequence). V trimming: 3 bases; J trimming: 5 bases; junction bases outside the gene matches: 8.

The chain uses TRBV7-9 and TRBJ1-4, with a possible D match to TRBD1 (6 bases). From germline, CDR1 is SEHNR and CDR2 FQNEAQ (reference sequence). CDR3 length: 19 amino acids. The germline V and J ends were trimmed by 5 bases and 6 bases, with 28 bases remaining between them. CDR3 DNA: TGTGCCAGCAGCGCCGGGACACAATATTTCGGGCCCGTTTATGAAAAACTGTTTTTT. Protein sequence: CASSAGTQYFGPVYEKLFF. The full variable domain, with the rest looked up from reference TRBV7-9 and TRBJ1-4, is DTGVSQNPRHKITKRGQNVTFRCDPISEHNRLYWYRQTLGQGPEFLTYFQNEAQLEKSRLLSDRFSAERPKGSFSTLEIQRTEQGDSAMYLCASSAGTQYFGPVYEKLFFGSGTQLSVL.

This rearrangement joins TRBV19 to TRBJ2-4, with TRBD2 identical over 12 bases. Trimming removed 1 base from V and 15 bases from J; junction bases left unmatched: 4. Germline V lookup: CDR1 LNHDA, CDR2 SQIVND (reference sequence). The CDR3 contains 13 residues. The CDR3: CASSIGLAGGWYF. The CDR3 nucleotides are TGTGCCAGTAGTATAGGTCTAGCGGGGGGGTGGTACTTC.

The chain joins TRBV28 to TRBJ1-1; no clear D. The length of the CDR3 is 13 residues. V shed 5 bases and J shed 7 bases, with 14 bases lying between them. From germline, CDR1 is MDHEN and CDR2 SYDVKM. The CDR3 DNA reads TGTGCCAGCAGTACTCCTATCGGCTATGAAGCTTTCTTT. Its protein is CASSTPIGYEAFF.

The chain couples TRBV9 to TRBJ1-2; 8 bases agree with TRBD1. The length of the CDR3 is 17 residues. CDR1 is SGDLS, CDR2 YYNGEE, per germline. The J segment lost 7 bases and the V segment lost 0 bases, leaving 14 bases of the junction unmatched. In DNA, the CDR3 is TGTGCCAGCAGCGTAGATCCCCAGGGGGCAAGCACGGGTGGCTACACCTTC. It yields the protein CASSVDPQGASTGGYTF.

The V gene is TRBV16, the J gene TRBJ1-1, with 7 bases matching TRBD1. J gave up 5 bases and V 2 bases, and 8 bases lay outside the gene matches. The CDR3 is made up of 15 amino acids. CDR1 is KGHSY, CDR2 FQNENV, per germline. CDR3 amino acids: CASSQTQTGVTEAFF. The CDR3 DNA reads TGTGCCAGCAGCCAAACCCAAACAGGGGTTACTGAAGCTTTCTTT.

This chain joins TRBV7-2 and TRBJ2-7; 10 nucleotides agree with TRBD1. V was clipped by 6 bases and J by 4 bases; unmatched bases: 9. This CDR3 has 15 residues. Germline V gene data show CDR1 as SGHTA and CDR2 as FQGNSA. CDR3 region: CASRPRDRGGYEQYF. CDR3 DNA sequence: TGTGCCAGCAGACCCCGGGACAGGGGTGGGTACGAGCAGTACTTC.

CDR3 region: CASSFGTAGPGYTF. The CDR3 DNA is TGTGCCAGCAGCTTCGGGACAGCCGGTCCTGGCTACACCTTC. The chain links TRBV7-9 to TRBJ1-2, with 7 bases aligning to TRBD1. Germline CDR1 is SEHNR and CDR2 is FQNEAQ (reference sequence). The CDR3 spans 14 residues. V lost 3 bases, J lost 7 bases, and 8 bases stayed unmatched.